This T cell receptor beta chain comes out of a study of PD-L1 blockade in urothelial cancer. Comment on this clone: An end of the junction does not agree with germline; a read error may underlie this.

TCRdb keeps only in-frame clones here, not all; method: immunoSEQ multiplex PCR. This sample has more than 85,000 clones, with around 86% found just once. Described time point: pretreatment peripheral blood. The CDR3 has 15 amino acids. The germline V gene encodes CDR1 SSHAT and CDR2 FNYEAQ (reference sequence). This specimen consisted of PBMCs, obtained around atezolizumab (anti-PD-L1) treatment. The origin of this receptor is a man in his sixties with urothelial cancer. The V and J genes are TRBV7-7 and TRBJ2-2, with a weak D call TRBD1 (5 bases). The CDR3: CASSPRQGATGELFF. The CDR3 DNA reads TGTGCTAGCAGCCCCCGCCAGGGCGCCACCGGGGAGCTGTTTTTT.